Listed here are 14 T cell receptor beta chains from one sample, sequenced in a study of technical replicates of blood from a handful of donors. Clones were sequenced by immunoSEQ multiplex PCR, and TCRdb holds only the in-frame ones, with some missing. This table holds 74,000 or so clones, about 96% found once. What was sequenced was T cells isolated from PBMCs. The receptors stem from a human donor in good health.

This clone was observed once. The rearrangement links TRBV6-1 to TRBJ1-4; perhaps TRBD1 as D (5 bases). Germline V gene data show CDR1 as MNHNS and CDR2 as SASEGT. CDR3 length equals 15 residues. V was clipped by 2 bases and J by 5 bases, with 12 bases between them. DNA for the CDR3: TGTGCCAGCAGTGAACAAGGGCAGGGCAATGAAAAACTGTTTTTT. Its translation is CASSEQGQGNEKLFF.

The genes are TRBV11-2 and TRBJ2-7, with 7 bases fitting TRBD2. Trimming removed 3 bases from V and 4 bases from J; junction bases left unmatched: 9. The CDR3 is 15 residues long. Per the germline V gene, CDR1 is SGHAT and CDR2 is FQNNGV. CDR3 amino acids: CASSFMSGNPYEQYF. The CDR3 region has the DNA TGTGCCAGCAGCTTTATGAGCGGGAACCCTTACGAGCAGTACTTC.

The chain joins TRBV7-2 to TRBJ2-6; D not resolved. The CDR3 totals 15 residues. Germline loops: CDR1 SGHTA, CDR2 FQGNSA. Trimming shortened V by 1 base and J by 0 bases, and 4 bases separated the two germline ends. The CDR3 protein is CASSLGLSGANVLTF. DNA for the CDR3: TGTGCCAGCAGCTTAGGTCTCTCTGGGGCCAACGTCCTGACTTTC.

The chain employs TRBV9 and TRBJ1-4, with D possibly TRBD1 on 5 matching bases. The V end was cut by 3 bases, the J end by 5 bases, with 20 bases between. Germline V CDR1 and CDR2: SGDLS, YYNGEE. The CDR3 has 17 amino acids. The CDR3 loop reads CASSGPRGAAGNEKLFF. In DNA, the CDR3 is TGTGCCAGCAGCGGGCCTCGCGGTGCAGCAGGGAATGAAAAACTGTTTTTT.

V usage is TRBV7-3 and J usage is TRBJ2-1; 8 nucleotides agree with TRBD2. J was trimmed by 7 bases and V by 2 bases; bases with no gene match: 13. The germline CDR1 and CDR2 sequences are SGHTA and FQGTGA. CDR3 length: 17 residues. The CDR3 reads CASSLLFLAGGKNEQFF. As DNA, the CDR3 is TGTGCCAGCAGCTTATTATTCCTAGCGGGTGGAAAAAATGAGCAGTTCTTC.

CDR3 DNA: TGCGCCAGCAGCCAAGATCACAGGGGGTCCAACGAGCAGTACTTC. It specifies CASSQDHRGSNEQYF. The gene calls are TRBV4-1 and TRBJ2-7, with TRBD1 identical over 8 bases. Germline V gene lookup returns CDR1 MGHRA and CDR2 YSYEKL. CDR3 size: 15 residues. V dropped 0 bases and J dropped 5; count of bases not matched to a gene: 6.

The chain joins TRBV4-3 to TRBJ1-4, with D possibly TRBD1 on 5 matching bases. Germline V CDR1 and CDR2: LGHNA, YSLEER. The CDR3 runs 15 residues. V was trimmed by 6 bases and J by 4 bases, leaving 15 bases between them. CDR3: CASRKGAQNNEKLFF. The CDR3 DNA sequence: TGCGCCAGCAGGAAAGGGGCCCAGAATAATGAAAAACTGTTTTTT.

The chain recombines TRBV9 with TRBJ2-1; the match to TRBD2 covers 10 bases. The CDR3 consists of 15 residues. V shed 0 bases and J 7 bases; nucleotides not matched to a gene: 4. The germline CDR1 and CDR2 sequences are SGDLS and YYNGEE. The CDR3: CASSVVGTSVNEQFF. In DNA form, the CDR3 reads TGTGCCAGCAGCGTAGTGGGGACTAGCGTTAATGAGCAGTTCTTC.

V usage is TRBV7-9 and J usage is TRBJ2-2, with 10 bases lining up with TRBD1. Per germline, CDR1 SEHNR and CDR2 FQNEAQ (reference sequence). The CDR3 loop spans 15 amino acids. With 5 bases clipped from V and 4 bases from J, the junction kept 4 bases outside the gene matches. Here the CDR3 DNA reads TGTGCCAGCAGCCGAGGACAGGGGGGCACCGGGGAGCTGTTTTTT. Its translation is CASSRGQGGTGELFF.

This clone was detected only once. The chain couples TRBV7-2 to TRBJ1-3; D gene unclear. The CDR3 sequence is 15 residues long. Germline V CDR1 and CDR2: SGHTA, FQGNSA. Deletions cut 3 bases from V and 3 bases from J, with 12 bases between. CDR3 loop: CASSFNSLGGNTIYF. In DNA, the CDR3 is TGTGCCAGCAGCTTCAACAGCTTAGGTGGAAACACCATATATTTT.

V and J are TRBV6-5 and TRBJ2-1; perhaps TRBD2 as D (6 bases). The germline V gene has CDR1 MNHEY and CDR2 SVGAGI. This CDR3 is built from 13 residues. V gave up 3 bases and J gave up 8 bases, with 11 bases separating them. The CDR3 sequence is CASSYSSAHEQFF. The CDR3 DNA is TGTGCCAGCAGTTATTCTAGCGCCCATGAGCAGTTCTTC.

This chain connects TRBV30 to TRBJ2-3; 11 nucleotides line up with TRBD2. CDR1 and CDR2 from the germline V gene are GTSNPN and SVGIG (reference sequence). CDR3 length equals 16 residues. J was trimmed by 4 bases and V by 1 base; bases with no gene match: 7. The CDR3 here is CAWSAGTSGRADTQYF. The CDR3 DNA follows: TGTGCCTGGAGTGCCGGGACTAGCGGACGCGCAGATACGCAGTATTTT.

V gene TRBV6-4 combines with J gene TRBJ1-1; the D gene is possibly TRBD1 (6 bases). Germline V gene sequence: CDR1 MRHNA, CDR2 SNTAGT. The CDR3 covers 13 residues. The V end lost 5 bases, the J end lost 4 bases, and 11 bases lay between the germline ends. CDR3 sequence (DNA): TGTGCCAGCAGTCAGGGGTCGGGCACTGAAGCTTTCTTT. Translated, it gives CASSQGSGTEAFF.

The V gene is TRBV19, the J gene TRBJ2-7, with D possibly being TRBD1 (5 bases). CDR1 and CDR2 from the germline V gene are LNHDA and SQIVND (reference sequence). Trimming stripped 0 bases from V and 2 bases from J, with 14 bases between. CDR3 size: 16 residues. The CDR3 reads CASSIDWQGGAYEQYF. The CDR3 DNA reads as TGTGCCAGTAGTATAGATTGGCAGGGTGGCGCCTACGAGCAGTACTTC.